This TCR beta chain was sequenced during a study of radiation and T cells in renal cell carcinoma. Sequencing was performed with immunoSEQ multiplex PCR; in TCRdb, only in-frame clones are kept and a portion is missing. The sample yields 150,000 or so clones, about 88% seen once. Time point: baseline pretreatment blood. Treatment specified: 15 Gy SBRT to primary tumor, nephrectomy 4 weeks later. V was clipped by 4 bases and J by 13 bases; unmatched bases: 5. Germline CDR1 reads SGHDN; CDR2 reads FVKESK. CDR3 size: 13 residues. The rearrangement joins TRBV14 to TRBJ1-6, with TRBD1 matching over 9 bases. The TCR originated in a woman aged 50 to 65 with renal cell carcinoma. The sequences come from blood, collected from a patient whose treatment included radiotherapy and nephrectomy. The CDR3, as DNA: TGTGCCAGCAGCCGTGGGACAGGGAGGCCCCTCCACTTT. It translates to CASSRGTGRPLHF.